This entry features one T cell receptor (beta chain) sequence. The data belong to a study of blood T cell repertoires in COVID-19. Methods used by the authors: How many nucleated cells were present was estimated from reference gene primer amplification. TCRdb's table, derived via immunoSEQ multiplex PCR, lists solely in-frame clones and lacks some. That table furnishes V, J and clone size, whereas the DNA furnished D and trimming. The top ten hold 4.5% to 7% of the sample, which has 61,000 or so clones, roughly 84% seen once. This sequence originates from a woman aged 70-85 years with acute or convalescent COVID-19. The sample was peripheral blood.

CDR3 residues: CASSRERTGDGYTF. In DNA form, the CDR3 reads TGTGCCAGCAGCCGGGAGAGGACAGGGGATGGCTACACCTTC. This chain uses TRBV4-2 with TRBJ1-2; 9 bases map to TRBD1. V gave up 4 bases and J gave up 6 bases; unmatched junction bases: 6. The CDR3 has 14 amino acids. Germline assignment: CDR1 LGHNA and CDR2 YNFKEQ.